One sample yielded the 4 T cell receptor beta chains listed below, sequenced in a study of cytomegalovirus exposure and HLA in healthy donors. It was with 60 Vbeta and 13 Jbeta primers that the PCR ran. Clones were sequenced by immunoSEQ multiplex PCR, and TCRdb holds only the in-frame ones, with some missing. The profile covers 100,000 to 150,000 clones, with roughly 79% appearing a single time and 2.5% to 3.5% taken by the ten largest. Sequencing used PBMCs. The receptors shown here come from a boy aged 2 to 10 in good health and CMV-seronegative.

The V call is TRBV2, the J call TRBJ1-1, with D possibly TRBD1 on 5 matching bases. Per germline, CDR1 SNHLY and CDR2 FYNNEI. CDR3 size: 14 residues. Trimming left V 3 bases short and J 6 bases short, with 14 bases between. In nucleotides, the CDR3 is TGTGCCAGCAGTGAGGGGCGAGGTACCGCTGAAGCTTTCTTT. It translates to CASSEGRGTAEAFF.

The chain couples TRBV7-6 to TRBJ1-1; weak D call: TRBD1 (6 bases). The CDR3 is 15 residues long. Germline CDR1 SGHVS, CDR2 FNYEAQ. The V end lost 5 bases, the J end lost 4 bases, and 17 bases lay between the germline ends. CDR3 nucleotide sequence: TGTGCCAGCAGCCCTACTTGGGGGGGCGGCACTGAAGCTTTCTTT. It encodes CASSPTWGGGTEAFF.

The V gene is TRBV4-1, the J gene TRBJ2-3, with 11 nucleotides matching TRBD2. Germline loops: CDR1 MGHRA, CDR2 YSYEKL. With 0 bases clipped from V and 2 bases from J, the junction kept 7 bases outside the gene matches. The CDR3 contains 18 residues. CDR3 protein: CASSQETSGAVSTDTQYF. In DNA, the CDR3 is TGCGCCAGCAGCCAAGAGACTAGCGGGGCCGTCTCCACAGATACGCAGTATTTT.

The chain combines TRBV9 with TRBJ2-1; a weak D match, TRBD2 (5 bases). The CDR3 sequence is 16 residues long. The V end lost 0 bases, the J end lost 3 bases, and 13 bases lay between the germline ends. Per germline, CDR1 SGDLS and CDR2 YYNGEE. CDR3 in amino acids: CASSVVERTGYNEQFF. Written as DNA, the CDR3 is TGTGCCAGCAGCGTAGTAGAGCGGACTGGCTACAATGAGCAGTTCTTC. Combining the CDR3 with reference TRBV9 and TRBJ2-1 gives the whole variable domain DSGVTQTPKHLITATGQRVTLRCSPRSGDLSVYWYQQSLDQGLQFLIQYYNGEERAKGNILERFSAQQFPDLHSELNLSSLELGDSALYFCASSVVERTGYNEQFFGPGTRLTVL.